This TCR beta chain derives from a study of PD-L1 blockade in urothelial cancer. Study context: Around 2014 therapy began: atezolizumab 1,200 mg intravenously every 3 weeks.

The sample's time point: pretreatment peripheral blood. Profiled with immunoSEQ multiplex PCR; TCRdb holds only in-frame clones, not every one. The sample holds 68,000 or so clones, roughly 76% seen once. J gave up 2 bases and V 4 bases, and 10 bases lay outside the gene matches. CDR1 is SGHRS, CDR2 YFSETQ, per germline. The CDR3 is 18 residues long. This sample comprised PBMCs, obtained around atezolizumab (anti-PD-L1) treatment. The TCR was taken from a man between 65 and 85 years old with urothelial cancer. The chain recombines TRBV5-1 with TRBJ2-7, with TRBD2 matching 15 bases. DNA for the CDR3: TGCGCCAGCAGCAGCGGACTAGCGGGGGGGGAGGGAGCCTACGAGCAGTACTTC. As protein: CASSSGLAGGEGAYEQYF.